Below, 26 T cell receptor beta chains from the same sample are listed, as sequenced in a study of blood T cell repertoires in COVID-19. Profiling relied on immunoSEQ multiplex PCR, and the TCRdb table lists in-frame clones only, not all of them. This sample yields roughly 330,000 clones, of which about 87% are seen a single time; about 5.2% belongs to the top ten. The sample consisted of PBMCs or T cells enriched from blood (not recorded which). Receptor source: a woman between 25 and 40 years old who had recovered from COVID-19.

The rearrangement uses TRBV27 and TRBJ2-7; 12 positions agree with TRBD2. V shed 7 bases and J 3 bases; nucleotides not matched to a gene: 1. The CDR3 has 13 residues. The germline gives CDR1 MNHEY, CDR2 SMNVEV (reference sequence). CDR3 in amino acids: CASKTSGGYEQYF. The CDR3, as DNA: TGTGCCAGCAAGACTAGCGGGGGCTACGAGCAGTACTTC.

This clone was seen a few times. The chain is built from TRBV19 and TRBJ2-4; TRBD1 is a possible D gene (5 bases). CDR3 length equals 15 residues. Deletions cut 5 bases from V and 2 bases from J, with 13 bases between. CDR1 is LNHDA, CDR2 SQIVND, per germline (reference sequence). The DNA for the CDR3 is TGTGCCAGTAGTGCGAACAGGATCTCCAAAAACATTCAGTACTTC. As protein: CASSANRISKNIQYF.

V is TRBV9 and J is TRBJ2-7; 7 positions match TRBD2. The CDR3 covers 14 residues. CDR1 is SGDLS and CDR2 is YYNGEE in the germline V gene. V trimming: 0 bases; J trimming: 1 base; junction bases outside the gene matches: 1. CDR3 DNA sequence: TGTGCCAGCAGCGTAGGGGACTATTCCTACGAGCAGTACTTC. It specifies CASSVGDYSYEQYF.

The CDR3 loop reads CASSSPPRLAGVPTQYF. DNA of the CDR3: TGTGCCAGCAGTTCACCACCCAGACTAGCGGGGGTGCCCACCCAGTACTTC. The chain couples TRBV28 to TRBJ2-5; TRBD2 aligns across 12 bases. This CDR3 region has 17 residues. From germline, CDR1 is MDHEN and CDR2 SYDVKM. V shed 4 bases and J 8 bases; nucleotides not matched to a gene: 14. The full variable domain, rest sourced from reference TRBV28 and TRBJ2-5, is DVKVTQSSRYLVKRTGEKVFLECVQDMDHENMFWYRQDPGLGLRLIYFSYDVKMKEKGDIPEGYSVSREKKERFSLILESASTNQTSMYLCASSSPPRLAGVPTQYFGPGTRLLVL.

V usage is TRBV19 and J usage is TRBJ2-1; TRBD2 might be the D (6 bases). Germline assignment: CDR1 LNHDA and CDR2 SQIVND (reference sequence). The V gene lost 2 bases and the J gene lost 0 bases, with 11 bases spanning the gap. This CDR3 spans 16 amino acids. For the CDR3, the DNA is TGTGCCAGTAGTATAACTGCGGGGAGCTCCTACAATGAGCAGTTCTTC. It specifies CASSITAGSSYNEQFF.

The chain has TRBV11-1 and TRBJ2-2, with 8 bases matching TRBD2. In germline, CDR1 is SGHAT, CDR2 FQDESV (reference sequence). There are 14 residues in the CDR3. The V and J ends lost 6 bases and 5 bases, in that order; junction bases with no gene match: 5. CDR3 in DNA: TGTGCCAGCAGGTCGGGAGGGCGGACCGGGGAGCTGTTTTTT. It codes for CASRSGGRTGELFF.

The J gene is TRBJ1-1, the V gene TRBV4-1; 9 nucleotides line up with TRBD1. Germline V gene sequence: CDR1 MGHRA, CDR2 YSYEKL. CDR3 length equals 16 residues. Trimming removed 2 bases from V and 1 base from J; junction bases left unmatched: 5. For the CDR3, the DNA is TGCGCCAGCAGCCAATCGCGACAGGGGGGGAACACTGAAGCTTTCTTT. Protein sequence: CASSQSRQGGNTEAFF.

The rearrangement links TRBV6-5 to TRBJ2-5, with 8 nucleotides matching TRBD1. This CDR3 is 13 amino acids long. V shed 6 bases, J shed 5 bases, and the junction held 5 bases outside the gene matches. Germline V gives CDR1 MNHEY, CDR2 SVGAGI. The CDR3 DNA reads as TGTGCCAGCAGAAGGACAGGGTGGGAGACCCAGTACTTC. This codes for CASRRTGWETQYF.

The CDR3 nucleotides are TGTGCCAGTAGTATTGACAGGGAGGAAGAGCAGTACTTC. This sequence encodes CASSIDREEEQYF. V gene TRBV19 combines with J gene TRBJ2-7, with D possibly TRBD1 on 7 matching bases. Trimming shortened V by 3 bases and J by 7 bases, and 13 bases separated the two germline ends. CDR3 length equals 13 residues. Germline values: CDR1 LNHDA, CDR2 SQIVND (reference sequence).

V usage is TRBV7-9 and J usage is TRBJ2-1, with no clear D. Deletions cut 2 bases from V and 5 bases from J, with 13 bases between. The CDR3 extends over 15 amino acids. Germline V lookup: CDR1 SEHNR, CDR2 FQNEAQ (reference sequence). CDR3 protein: CASSLNLGAHNEQFF. CDR3 in DNA: TGTGCCAGCAGCTTAAACCTAGGAGCTCACAATGAGCAGTTCTTC.

This chain links TRBV11-2 with TRBJ2-2, with D perhaps matching TRBD2 (5 bases). Trimming cost V 4 bases and J 0 bases, with 12 bases left between them. Looked up from germline, CDR1 is SGHAT and CDR2 is FQNNGV. The CDR3 spans 16 residues. DNA of the CDR3: TGTGCCAGCAGCTATCTCGCGACTACGAACACCGGGGAGCTGTTTTTT. Protein product: CASSYLATTNTGELFF.

The chain is built from TRBV5-4 and TRBJ2-5; a weak D match, TRBD2 (6 bases). This CDR3 is 13 amino acids long. V shed 0 bases and J shed 5 bases, with 8 bases lying between them. Germline CDR1 and CDR2: SGHNT and YYREEE (reference sequence). The chain's CDR3 is CASSLVAGETQYF. For the CDR3, the DNA is TGTGCCAGCAGCTTGGTGGCGGGGGAGACCCAGTACTTC.

This chain links TRBV4-3 with TRBJ1-2; D is unresolved. With 1 base removed from V and 7 bases from J, the gap between germline ends came to 10 bases. There are 13 residues in the CDR3. From germline, CDR1 is LGHNA and CDR2 YSLEER. For the CDR3, the DNA is TGCGCCAGCAGCCAAGGGGGAGACGGTGGCTACACCTTC. This translates into CASSQGGDGGYTF.

The genes are TRBV5-6 and TRBJ1-6, with TRBD1 matching over 7 bases. J gave up 10 bases and V 4 bases, and 8 bases lay outside the gene matches. The germline CDR1 and CDR2 sequences are SGHDT and YYEEEE. CDR3 size: 14 residues. The CDR3 DNA is TGTGCCAGCAGCAGCCCGGGACAGCGATCACCCCTCCACTTT. It specifies CASSSPGQRSPLHF.

This clone was picked up one time. The rearrangement links TRBV7-2 to TRBJ2-3; tentative D call: TRBD2 (5 bases). V lost 9 bases to trimming and J lost 3 bases, with 13 bases between them. The CDR3 spans 13 residues. Germline V gene sequence: CDR1 SGHTA, CDR2 FQGNSA. CDR3 region: CASRGLMTDTQYF. The CDR3 nucleotides are TGTGCCAGTAGAGGACTCATGACAGATACGCAGTATTTT. The variable domain in full, completed from reference TRBV7-2 and TRBJ2-3, reads GAGVSQSPSNKVTEKGKDVELRCDPISGHTALYWYRQSLGQGLEFLIYFQGNSAPDKSGLPSDRFSAERTGGSVSTLTIQRTQQEDSAVYLCASRGLMTDTQYFGPGTRLTVL.

The genes are TRBV7-9 and TRBJ1-5; 7 positions agree with TRBD1. CDR1 is SEHNR and CDR2 is FQNEAQ in the germline V gene (reference sequence). The trim removed 6 bases at V and 7 bases at J, leaving 12 bases unmatched. This CDR3 spans 15 amino acids. CDR3 region: CASSHDRVGFQPQHF. The CDR3 coding sequence is TGTGCCAGCAGTCATGACAGGGTTGGTTTCCAGCCCCAGCATTTT.

The V call is TRBV10-1, the J call TRBJ2-2, with TRBD1 identical over 10 bases. V dropped 6 bases and J dropped 1; count of bases not matched to a gene: 2. CDR1 is WNHNN and CDR2 is SYGVQD in the germline V gene (reference sequence). The CDR3 is made up of 15 amino acids. In DNA form, the CDR3 reads TGCGCCAGCAGAGGGACAGGGGAGAACACCGGGGAGCTGTTTTTT. It specifies CASRGTGENTGELFF.

V gene TRBV27 combines with J gene TRBJ1-1; D gene uncertain. Germline loops: CDR1 MNHEY, CDR2 SMNVEV (reference sequence). V shed 1 base and J shed 8 bases, with 8 bases lying between them. The CDR3 runs 12 residues. The CDR3 DNA sequence: TGTGCCAGCAGTTTATTGAGAGGGGAAGCTTTCTTT. This codes for CASSLLRGEAFF.

The rearrangement joins TRBV4-1 to TRBJ2-5, with 11 bases identical to TRBD2. Germline V CDR1 and CDR2: MGHRA, YSYEKL. The CDR3 sequence is 17 residues long. The V and J ends lost 2 bases and 2 bases, in that order; junction bases with no gene match: 7. DNA of the CDR3: TGCGCCAGCAGCCAAACCACCCTAGCGGGGGGACAAGAGACCCAGTACTTC. Its protein product is CASSQTTLAGGQETQYF.

This rearrangement joins TRBV5-5 to TRBJ1-1, with D perhaps TRBD1 (6 bases). V lost 5 bases to trimming and J lost 5 bases, with 16 bases between them. CDR3 length equals 14 residues. The germline CDR1 and CDR2 sequences are SGHKS and YYEKEE (reference sequence). The CDR3 region is CASSRTGFPTEAFF. The CDR3 nucleotides read TGTGCCAGCAGTCGTACAGGGTTTCCTACTGAAGCTTTCTTT.

The chain joins TRBV5-6 to TRBJ1-4; no definite D call. Trimming took off 3 bases at V and 1 base at J, with 19 bases between the two ends. The germline gives CDR1 SGHDT, CDR2 YYEEEE. The CDR3 sequence is 18 residues long. The CDR3 nucleotides read TGTGCCAGCAGCTATAAGGAGGGTTACCTTCTAACTAATGAAAAACTGTTTTTT. It is translated as CASSYKEGYLLTNEKLFF.

This sequence joins TRBV6-6 and TRBJ2-3; TRBD1 might be the D (5 bases). CDR3 length: 16 amino acids. CDR1 MNHNY and CDR2 SVGAGI come from the germline V gene (reference sequence). The V and J ends lost 5 bases and 2 bases respectively, with 17 bases between them. CDR3 coding DNA: TGTGCCAGCAGTATGGGTCCAGATGGGGCCACAGATACGCAGTATTTT. Translated, it gives CASSMGPDGATDTQYF.

The chain is built from TRBV6-2 or TRBV6-3 and TRBJ2-2; D perhaps matches TRBD2 (5 bases). CDR3 length: 14 amino acids. Looked up from germline, CDR1 is MNHEY and CDR2 is SVGEGT. V lost 2 bases, J lost 4 bases, and 8 bases lay in between. This chain's CDR3 is CASSYVLATGELFF. In nucleotides, the CDR3 is TGTGCCAGCAGTTACGTCCTAGCCACCGGGGAGCTGTTTTTT.

The rearrangement links TRBV28 to TRBJ1-5; D gene unclear. V lost 5 bases to trimming and J lost 4 bases, with 15 bases between them. The CDR3 is 15 residues long. Germline values: CDR1 MDHEN, CDR2 SYDVKM. The CDR3 coding sequence is TGTGCCAGCAGTATCCTCCCGGCGGGGAATCAGCCCCAGCATTTT. Its protein is CASSILPAGNQPQHF.

V is TRBV11-2 and J is TRBJ2-3; 7 positions match TRBD2. Trimming at V came to 5 bases and at J to 4 bases, leaving 15 bases not matched to a gene. From germline, CDR1 is SGHAT and CDR2 FQNNGV. The CDR3 runs to 17 residues. DNA for the CDR3: TGTGCCAGCAGCCTTACCGGGACTATCTATTCGTCAGATACGCAGTATTTT. Protein sequence: CASSLTGTIYSSDTQYF.

This rearrangement joins TRBV5-1 to TRBJ1-2; D possibly corresponds to TRBD1 (6 bases). CDR3 length: 14 residues. Germline CDR1 is SGHRS and CDR2 is YFSETQ. V dropped 5 bases and J dropped 4 bases, with 15 bases sitting between them. The CDR3 DNA follows: TGCGCCAGCAGTGTGGGACGGGGGGCCTATGGCTACACCTTC. It translates to CASSVGRGAYGYTF.